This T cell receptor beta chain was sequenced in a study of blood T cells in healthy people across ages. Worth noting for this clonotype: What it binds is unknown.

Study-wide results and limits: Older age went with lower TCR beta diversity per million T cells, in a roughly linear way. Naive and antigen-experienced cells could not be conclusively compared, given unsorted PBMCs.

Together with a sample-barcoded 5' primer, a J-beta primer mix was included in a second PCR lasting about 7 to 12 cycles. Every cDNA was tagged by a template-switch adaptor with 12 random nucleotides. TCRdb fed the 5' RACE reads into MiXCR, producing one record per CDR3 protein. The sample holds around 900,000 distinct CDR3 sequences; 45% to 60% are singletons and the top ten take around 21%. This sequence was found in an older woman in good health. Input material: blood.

CDR3 bases: TGTGCCAGCAGCCACTCACAGGGGGCCTACAATGAGCAGTTCTTC. This translates into CASSHSQGAYNEQFF. V is TRBV3-1 and J is TRBJ2-1; 8 bases are shared with TRBD1. Germline V lookup: CDR1 LGHDT, CDR2 YNNKEL (reference sequence). This CDR3 region has 15 residues. V lost 3 bases and J lost 2; bases outside the gene matches: 3.